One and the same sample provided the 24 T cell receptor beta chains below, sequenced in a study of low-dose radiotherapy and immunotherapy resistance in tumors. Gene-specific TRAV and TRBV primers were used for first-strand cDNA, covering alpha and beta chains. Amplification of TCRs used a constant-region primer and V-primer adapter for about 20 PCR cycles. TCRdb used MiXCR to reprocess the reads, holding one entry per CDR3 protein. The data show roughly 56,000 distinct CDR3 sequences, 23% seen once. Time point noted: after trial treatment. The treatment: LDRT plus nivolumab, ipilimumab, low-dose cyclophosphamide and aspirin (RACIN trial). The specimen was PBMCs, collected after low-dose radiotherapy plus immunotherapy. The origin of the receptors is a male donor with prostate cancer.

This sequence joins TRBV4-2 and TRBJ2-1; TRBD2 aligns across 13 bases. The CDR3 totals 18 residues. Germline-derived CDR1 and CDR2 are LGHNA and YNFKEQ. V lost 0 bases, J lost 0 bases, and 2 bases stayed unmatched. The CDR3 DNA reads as TGTGCCAGCAGCCAAGAGACTAGCGGGGGGTCCTCCTACAATGAGCAGTTCTTC. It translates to CASSQETSGGSSYNEQFF.

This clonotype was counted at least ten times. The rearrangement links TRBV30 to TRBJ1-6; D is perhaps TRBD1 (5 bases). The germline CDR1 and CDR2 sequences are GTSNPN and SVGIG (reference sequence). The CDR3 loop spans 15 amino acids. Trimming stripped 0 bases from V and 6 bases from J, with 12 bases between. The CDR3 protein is CAWSVGVGPNSPLHF. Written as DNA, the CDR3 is TGTGCCTGGAGTGTAGGGGTGGGTCCTAATTCACCCCTCCACTTT.

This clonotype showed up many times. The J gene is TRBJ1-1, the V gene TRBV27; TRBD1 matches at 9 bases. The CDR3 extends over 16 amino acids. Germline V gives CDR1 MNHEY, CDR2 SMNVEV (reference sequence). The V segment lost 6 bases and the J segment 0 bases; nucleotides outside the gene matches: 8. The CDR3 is CASRPGTGLLNTEAFF. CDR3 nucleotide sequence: TGTGCCAGCAGACCGGGGACAGGGCTTCTGAACACTGAAGCTTTCTTT.

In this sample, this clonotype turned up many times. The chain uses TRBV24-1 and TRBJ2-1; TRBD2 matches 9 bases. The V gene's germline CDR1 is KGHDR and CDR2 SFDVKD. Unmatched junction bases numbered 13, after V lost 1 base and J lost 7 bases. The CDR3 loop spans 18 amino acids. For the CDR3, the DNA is TGTGCCACCAGTGATTTTAAGGTAGCGGGAGATCGTAGGAATGAGCAGTTCTTC. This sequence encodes CATSDFKVAGDRRNEQFF.

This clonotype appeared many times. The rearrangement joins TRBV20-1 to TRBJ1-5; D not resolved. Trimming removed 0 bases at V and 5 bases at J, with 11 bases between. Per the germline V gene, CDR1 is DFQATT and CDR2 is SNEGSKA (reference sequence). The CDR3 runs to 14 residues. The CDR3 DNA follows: TGCAGTGCTAGAGATCTCGTCACGGATCAGCCCCAGCATTTT. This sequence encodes CSARDLVTDQPQHF.

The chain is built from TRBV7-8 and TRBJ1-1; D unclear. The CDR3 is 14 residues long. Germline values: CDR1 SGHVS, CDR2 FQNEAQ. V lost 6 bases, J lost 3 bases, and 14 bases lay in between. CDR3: CASSFRSGYTEAFF. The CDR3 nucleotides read TGTGCCAGCAGTTTTAGGTCCGGGTACACTGAAGCTTTCTTT.

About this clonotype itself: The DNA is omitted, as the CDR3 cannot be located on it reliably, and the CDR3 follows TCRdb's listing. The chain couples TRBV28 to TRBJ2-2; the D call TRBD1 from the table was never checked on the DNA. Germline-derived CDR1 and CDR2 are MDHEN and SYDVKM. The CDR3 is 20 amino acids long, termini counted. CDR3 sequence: CASTSARLGGSGELFFFFFF.

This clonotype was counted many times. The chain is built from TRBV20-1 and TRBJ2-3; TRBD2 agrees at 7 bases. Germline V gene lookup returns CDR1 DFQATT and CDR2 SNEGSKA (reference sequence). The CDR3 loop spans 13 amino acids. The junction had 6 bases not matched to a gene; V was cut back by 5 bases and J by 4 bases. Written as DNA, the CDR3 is TGCAGTGCTGTCGGGGGGAGTGCAGATACGCAGTATTTT. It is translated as CSAVGGSADTQYF.

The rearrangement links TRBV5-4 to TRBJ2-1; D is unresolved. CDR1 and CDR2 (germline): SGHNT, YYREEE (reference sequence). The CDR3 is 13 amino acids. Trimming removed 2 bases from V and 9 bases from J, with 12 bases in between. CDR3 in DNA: TGTGCCAGCAGCTTATCAACCGCCGGTGAGCAGTTCTTC. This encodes CASSLSTAGEQFF.

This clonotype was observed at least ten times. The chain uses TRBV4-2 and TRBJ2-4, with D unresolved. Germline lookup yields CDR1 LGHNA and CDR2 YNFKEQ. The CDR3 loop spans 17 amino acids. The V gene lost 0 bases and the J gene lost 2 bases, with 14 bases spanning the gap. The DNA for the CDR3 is TGTGCCAGCAGCCAAGATCTGCCAGCCGCTCCCAAAAACATTCAGTACTTC. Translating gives CASSQDLPAAPKNIQYF.

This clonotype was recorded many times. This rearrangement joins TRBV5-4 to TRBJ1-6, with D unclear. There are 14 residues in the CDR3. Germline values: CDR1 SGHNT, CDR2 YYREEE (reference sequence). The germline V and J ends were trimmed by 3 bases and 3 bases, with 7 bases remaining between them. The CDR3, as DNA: TGTGCCAGCAGCTATGAGAGCTATAATTCACCCCTCCACTTT. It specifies CASSYESYNSPLHF.

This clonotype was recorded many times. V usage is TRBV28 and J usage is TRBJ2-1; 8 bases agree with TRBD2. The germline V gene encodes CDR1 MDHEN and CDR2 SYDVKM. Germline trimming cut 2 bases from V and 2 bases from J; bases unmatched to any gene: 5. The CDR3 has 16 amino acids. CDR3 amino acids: CASSLRGGGTYNEQFF. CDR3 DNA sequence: TGTGCCAGCAGTTTACGAGGCGGGGGGACCTACAATGAGCAGTTCTTC.

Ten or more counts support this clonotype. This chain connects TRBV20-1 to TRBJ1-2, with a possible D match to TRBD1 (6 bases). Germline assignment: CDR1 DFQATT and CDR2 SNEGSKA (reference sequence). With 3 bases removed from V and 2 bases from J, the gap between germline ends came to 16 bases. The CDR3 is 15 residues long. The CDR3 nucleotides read TGCAGTGCTAGTCCACCCGGACAGTTCAACTATGGCTACACCTTC. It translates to CSASPPGQFNYGYTF.

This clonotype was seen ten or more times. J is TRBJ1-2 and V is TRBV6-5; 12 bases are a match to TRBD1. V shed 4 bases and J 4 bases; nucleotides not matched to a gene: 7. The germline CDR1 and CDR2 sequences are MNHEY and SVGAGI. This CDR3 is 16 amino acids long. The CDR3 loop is CASSSQPGQGAYGYTF. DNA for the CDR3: TGTGCCAGCAGTTCACAACCGGGACAGGGGGCCTATGGCTACACCTTC.

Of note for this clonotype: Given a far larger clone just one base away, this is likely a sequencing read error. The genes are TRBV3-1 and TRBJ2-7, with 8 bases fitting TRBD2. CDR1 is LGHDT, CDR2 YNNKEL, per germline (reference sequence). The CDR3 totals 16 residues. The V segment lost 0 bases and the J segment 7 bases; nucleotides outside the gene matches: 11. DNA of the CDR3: TGTGCCAGCAGCCAAGATCCAGCGGGGGCATACAATGAGCAGTACTTC. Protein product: CASSQDPAGAYNEQYF.

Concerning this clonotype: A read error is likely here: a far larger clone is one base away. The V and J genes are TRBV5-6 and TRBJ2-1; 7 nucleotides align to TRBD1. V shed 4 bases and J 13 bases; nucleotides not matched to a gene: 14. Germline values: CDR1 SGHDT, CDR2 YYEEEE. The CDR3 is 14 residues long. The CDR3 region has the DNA TGTGCCAGCAGCCCGGGACAGATACAAAACATTCAGTTCTTC. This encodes CASSPGQIQNIQFF.

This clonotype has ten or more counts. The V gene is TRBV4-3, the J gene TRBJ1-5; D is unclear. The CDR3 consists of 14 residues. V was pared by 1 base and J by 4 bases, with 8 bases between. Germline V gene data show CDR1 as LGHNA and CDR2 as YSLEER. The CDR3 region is CASSQGMGNQPQHF. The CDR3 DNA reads TGCGCCAGCAGCCAAGGCATGGGAAATCAGCCCCAGCATTTT.

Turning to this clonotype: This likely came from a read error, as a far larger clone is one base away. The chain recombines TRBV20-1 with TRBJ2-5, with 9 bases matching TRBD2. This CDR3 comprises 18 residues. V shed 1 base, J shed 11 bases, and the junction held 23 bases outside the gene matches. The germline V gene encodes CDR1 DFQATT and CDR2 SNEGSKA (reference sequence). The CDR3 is CSARGARLAANSHNEQYF. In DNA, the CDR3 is TGCAGTGCTAGAGGGGCGAGACTAGCGGCCAACAGCCACAATGAGCAGTACTTC.

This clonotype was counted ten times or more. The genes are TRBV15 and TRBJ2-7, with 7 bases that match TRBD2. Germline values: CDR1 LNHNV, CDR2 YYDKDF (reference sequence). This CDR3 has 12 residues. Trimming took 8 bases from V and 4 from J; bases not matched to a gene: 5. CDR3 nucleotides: TGTGCCACCGGCGAGCGGGAATACGAGCAGTACTTC. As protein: CATGEREYEQYF.

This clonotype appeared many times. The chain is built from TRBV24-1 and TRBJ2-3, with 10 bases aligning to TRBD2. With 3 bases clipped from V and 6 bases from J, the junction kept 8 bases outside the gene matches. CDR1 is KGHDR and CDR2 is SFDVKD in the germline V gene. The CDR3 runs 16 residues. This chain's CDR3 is CATSDGLAGVLDTQYF. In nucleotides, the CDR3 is TGTGCCACCAGTGATGGGCTAGCGGGAGTTCTGGATACGCAGTATTTT.

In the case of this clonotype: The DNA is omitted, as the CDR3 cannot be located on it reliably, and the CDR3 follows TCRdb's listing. The CDR3 reads CASRAGEAGELFFFFFF. This chain connects TRBV6-5 to TRBJ2-2; the table assigns TRBD1, which was not confirmed against the DNA. Germline V gene data show CDR1 as MNHEY and CDR2 as SVGAGI. Both ends counted, the CDR3 spans 17 residues.

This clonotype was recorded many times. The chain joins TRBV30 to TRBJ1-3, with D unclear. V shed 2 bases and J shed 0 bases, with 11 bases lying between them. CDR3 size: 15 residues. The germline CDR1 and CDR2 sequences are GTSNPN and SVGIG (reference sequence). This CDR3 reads CAWSQLESSGNTIYF. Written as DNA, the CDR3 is TGTGCCTGGAGTCAACTAGAGAGCTCTGGAAACACCATATATTTT.

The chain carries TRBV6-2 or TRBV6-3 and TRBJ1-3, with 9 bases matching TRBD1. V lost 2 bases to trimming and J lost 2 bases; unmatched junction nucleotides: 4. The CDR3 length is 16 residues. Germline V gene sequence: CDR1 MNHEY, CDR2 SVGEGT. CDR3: CASSYQGQGTGNTIYF. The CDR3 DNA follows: TGTGCCAGCAGTTACCAGGGACAGGGAACTGGAAACACCATATATTTT.

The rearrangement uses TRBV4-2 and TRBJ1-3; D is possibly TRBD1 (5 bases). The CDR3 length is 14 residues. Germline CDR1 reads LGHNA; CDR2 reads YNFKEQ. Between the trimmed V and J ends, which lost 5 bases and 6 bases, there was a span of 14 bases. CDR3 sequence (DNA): TGTGCCAGCAGCGGGGGGAGCTGGAAAAACACCATATATTTT. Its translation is CASSGGSWKNTIYF.